Sequencing of this T cell receptor (beta chain) was carried out in a study of T cells in Graves' hyperthyroidism and ophthalmopathy. RNA transcripts were the template for amplifying TCR beta CDR3 regions. Researchers ran a first-round RT-PCR on the TCR CDR3 using the HTBI primer set. TCRdb re-analysed the multiplex PCR reads in MiXCR, keeping a single row per CDR3 protein. The data show around 760,000 distinct CDR3 sequences, 30% to 40% seen once. This clonotype appeared many times. The sample was blood. The clonotype originates from a woman between 35 and 50 years old with Graves' hyperthyroidism.

The CDR3 here is CASSGGRTGANVLTF. Written as DNA, the CDR3 is TGCGCCAGCAGTGGGGGACGGACTGGGGCCAACGTCCTGACTTTC. The genes are TRBV10-1 and TRBJ2-6; either TRBD1 or TRBD2 may supply D (5 bases each). The CDR3 loop spans 15 amino acids. V shed 4 bases and J shed 2 bases, with 9 bases lying between them. Germline values: CDR1 WNHNN, CDR2 SYGVQD (reference sequence).